The source of this T cell receptor (beta chain) is a study of control samples from healthy donors and cancer patients. Trimming took off 5 bases at V and 1 base at J, with 8 bases between the two ends. This CDR3 is built from 13 residues. Germline CDR1 reads SGHAT; CDR2 reads FQNNGV. Sequencing was performed with immunoSEQ multiplex PCR; in TCRdb, only in-frame clones are kept and a portion is missing. The sample lists roughly 73,000 clones, around 94% occurring once. The rearrangement joins TRBV11-2 to TRBJ2-5; perhaps TRBD2 as D (6 bases). This clonotype was obtained from a woman aged 60-75 years in good health. What was sequenced was blood. CDR3 sequence: CASSTGSQETQYF. CDR3 DNA sequence: TGTGCCAGCAGCACCGGGAGCCAAGAGACCCAGTACTTC.